This TCR beta chain was observed in a study of blood T cell repertoires in COVID-19. Study-level information: Donors in the United States, Italy and Spain gave samples during acute or convalescent COVID-19.

The V gene end was trimmed by 6 bases and the J gene end by 2 bases; junction bases not matched to a gene: 3. Germline assignment: CDR1 KGHSH and CDR2 LQKENI. There are 13 residues in the CDR3. Notes on this clone: Other DNA sequences in the same sample also yield this CDR3.

The repertoire was sequenced with immunoSEQ multiplex PCR; TCRdb's copy has only in-frame clones and lacks some. Among around 58,000 clones listed, almost 85% were seen once. This sequence joins TRBV18 and TRBJ1-2, with 7 positions matching TRBD1. This TCR came from a human donor in a cohort sampled during active COVID-19. Source material: peripheral blood. The CDR3 reads CASSPDRNYGYTF. The DNA for the CDR3 is TGTGCCAGCTCCCCGGACAGGAACTATGGCTACACCTTC.